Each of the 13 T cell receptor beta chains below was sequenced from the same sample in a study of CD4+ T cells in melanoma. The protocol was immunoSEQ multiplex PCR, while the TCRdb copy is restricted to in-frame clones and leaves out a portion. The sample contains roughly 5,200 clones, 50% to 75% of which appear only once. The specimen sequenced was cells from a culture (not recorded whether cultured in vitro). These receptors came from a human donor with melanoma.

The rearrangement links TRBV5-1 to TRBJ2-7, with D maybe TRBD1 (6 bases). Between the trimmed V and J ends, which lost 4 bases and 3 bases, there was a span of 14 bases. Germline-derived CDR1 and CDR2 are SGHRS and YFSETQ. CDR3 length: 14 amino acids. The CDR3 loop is CASSAQGFDYEQYF. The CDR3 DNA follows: TGCGCCAGCAGCGCACAGGGTTTTGACTACGAGCAGTACTTC.

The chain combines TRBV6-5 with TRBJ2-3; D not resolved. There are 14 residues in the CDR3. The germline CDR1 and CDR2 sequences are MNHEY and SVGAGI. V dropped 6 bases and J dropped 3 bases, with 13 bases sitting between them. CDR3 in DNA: TGTGCCAGCAGCCAAAATGGTGGTACAGATACGCAGTATTTT. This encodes CASSQNGGTDTQYF.

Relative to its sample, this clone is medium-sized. The CDR3 region has the DNA TGTGCCAGCAGCCAGGCTGGGACTAGCGTATTCACAGATACGCAGTATTTT. It codes for CASSQAGTSVFTDTQYF. The chain links TRBV4-2 to TRBJ2-3, with 10 bases that match TRBD2. Germline V gene lookup returns CDR1 LGHNA and CDR2 YNFKEQ. V dropped 3 bases and J dropped 2; count of bases not matched to a gene: 8. This CDR3 is 17 amino acids long.

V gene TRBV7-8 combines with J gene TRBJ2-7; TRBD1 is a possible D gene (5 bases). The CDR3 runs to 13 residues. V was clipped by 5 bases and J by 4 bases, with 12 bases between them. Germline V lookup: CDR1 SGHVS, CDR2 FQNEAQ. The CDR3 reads CASSLPQGYEQYF. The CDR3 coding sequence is TGTGCCAGCAGCCTTCCCCAGGGATACGAGCAGTACTTC. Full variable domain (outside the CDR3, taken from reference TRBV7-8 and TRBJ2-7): GAGVSQSPRYKVAKRGQDVALRCDPISGHVSLFWYQQALGQGPEFLTYFQNEAQLDKSGLPSDRFFAERPEGSVSTLKIQRTQQEDSAVYLCASSLPQGYEQYFGPGTRLTVT.

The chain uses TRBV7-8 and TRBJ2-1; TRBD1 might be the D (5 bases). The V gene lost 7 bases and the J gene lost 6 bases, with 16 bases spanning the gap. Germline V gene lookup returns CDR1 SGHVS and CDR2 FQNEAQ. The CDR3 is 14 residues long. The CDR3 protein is CASTPTALVNEQFF. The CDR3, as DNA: TGTGCCAGCACCCCGACAGCGTTGGTCAATGAGCAGTTCTTC.

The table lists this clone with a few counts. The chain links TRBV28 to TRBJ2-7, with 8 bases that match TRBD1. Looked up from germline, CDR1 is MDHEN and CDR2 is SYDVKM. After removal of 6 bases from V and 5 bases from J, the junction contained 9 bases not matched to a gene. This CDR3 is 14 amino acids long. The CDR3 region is CASSLTGVSDEQYF. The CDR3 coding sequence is TGTGCCAGCAGCTTGACAGGGGTTTCCGACGAGCAGTACTTC.

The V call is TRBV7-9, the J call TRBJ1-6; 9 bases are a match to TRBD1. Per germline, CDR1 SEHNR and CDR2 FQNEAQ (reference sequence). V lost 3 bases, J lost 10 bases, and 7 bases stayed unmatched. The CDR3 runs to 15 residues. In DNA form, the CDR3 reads TGTGCCAGCAGCTTTGGGGACAGGGAGGGCTCACCCCTCCACTTT. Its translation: CASSFGDREGSPLHF.

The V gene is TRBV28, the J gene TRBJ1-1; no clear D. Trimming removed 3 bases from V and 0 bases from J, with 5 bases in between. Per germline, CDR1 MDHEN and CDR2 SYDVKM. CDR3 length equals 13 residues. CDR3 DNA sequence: TGTGCCAGCAGTTTTGTGGTGAACACTGAAGCTTTCTTT. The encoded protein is CASSFVVNTEAFF.

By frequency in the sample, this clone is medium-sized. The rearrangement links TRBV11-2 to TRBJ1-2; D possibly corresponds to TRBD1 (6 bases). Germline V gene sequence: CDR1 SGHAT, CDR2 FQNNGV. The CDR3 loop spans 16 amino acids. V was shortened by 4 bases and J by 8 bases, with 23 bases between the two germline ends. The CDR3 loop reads CASSSQGLWAAEGYTF. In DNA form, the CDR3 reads TGTGCCAGCAGCTCACAGGGTTTATGGGCTGCGGAAGGCTACACCTTC.

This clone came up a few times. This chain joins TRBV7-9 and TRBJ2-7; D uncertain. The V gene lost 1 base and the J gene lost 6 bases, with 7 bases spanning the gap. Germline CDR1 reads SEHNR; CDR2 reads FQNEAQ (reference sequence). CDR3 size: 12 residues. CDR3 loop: CASSLEVGEQYF. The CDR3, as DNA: TGTGCCAGCAGCTTAGAGGTGGGCGAGCAGTACTTC.

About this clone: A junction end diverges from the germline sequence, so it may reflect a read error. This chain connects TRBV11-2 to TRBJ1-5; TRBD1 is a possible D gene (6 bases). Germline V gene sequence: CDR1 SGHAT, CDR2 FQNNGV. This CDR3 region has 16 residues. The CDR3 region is CASTLDYRETGQPQHF. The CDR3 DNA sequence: TGTGCCAGCACCTTAGATTACAGGGAGACGGGTCAGCCCCAGCATTTT.

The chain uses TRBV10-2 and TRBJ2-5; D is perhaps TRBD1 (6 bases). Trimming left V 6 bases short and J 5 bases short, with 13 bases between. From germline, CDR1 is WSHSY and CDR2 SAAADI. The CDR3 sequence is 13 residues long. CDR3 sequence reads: CASSLGGMETQYF. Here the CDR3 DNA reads TGCGCCAGCAGCCTAGGGGGTATGGAGACCCAGTACTTC.

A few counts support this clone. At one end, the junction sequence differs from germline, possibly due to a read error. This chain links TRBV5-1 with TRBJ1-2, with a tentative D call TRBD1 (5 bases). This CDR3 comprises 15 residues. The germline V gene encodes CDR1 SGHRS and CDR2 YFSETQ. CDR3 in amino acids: CASSSTGTSNSGYTF. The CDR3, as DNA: TGCGCCAGCAGCTCCACCGGGACTTCGAACTCTGGCTACACCTTC.